This T cell receptor (beta chain) was found in a study of T cells in Graves' hyperthyroidism and ophthalmopathy. Overall study results and limits: For ophthalmopathy, model prediction preceded onset by a median roughly 6.3 months.

As to this clonotype: Antigen: not known. This may arise from a read error, as a much more abundant clone is one base away.

Those patients with uncontrolled infection, other autoimmune disease, pregnancy or lactation were excluded. Each 10 ml fresh peripheral blood draw supplied the PBMCs. The length of the CDR3 is 14 residues. In germline, CDR1 is DFQATT, CDR2 SNEGSKA (reference sequence). Amplified TCR beta CDR3 regions derived from RNA transcripts. The primer set for the first-round RT-PCR of the TCR CDR3 was HTBI. Via MiXCR, TCRdb re-called the multiplex PCR reads, giving one row per CDR3 protein. This table has fewer than 450,000 distinct CDR3 sequences, approximately 17% appearing once. Sample: blood. The sequence was obtained from a woman between 25 and 40 years old with Graves' hyperthyroidism that later progressed to Graves' ophthalmopathy. This chain connects TRBV20-1 to TRBJ1-4; 9 nucleotides line up with TRBD1. The CDR3 here is CGAREQGAWEKLFF. In nucleotides, the CDR3 is TGCGGTGCTAGAGAACAGGGGGCATGGGAAAAACTGTTTTTT.